The 32 T cell receptor beta chains below come from one sample, sequenced in a study of cytomegalovirus exposure and HLA in healthy donors. The assay was immunoSEQ multiplex PCR, and TCRdb's table has in-frame clones only and misses some. The data contain roughly 63,000 clones, roughly 90% of them singletons. Sequencing input: PBMCs. The receptors shown here come from a woman between 18 and 29 years old in good health and CMV-seronegative.

This chain connects TRBV7-2 to TRBJ2-7, with 12 bases matching TRBD2. The CDR3 contains 15 residues. The V and J ends lost 5 bases and 4 bases, in that order; junction bases with no gene match: 6. The germline V gene encodes CDR1 SGHTA and CDR2 FQGNSA. Here the CDR3 DNA reads TGTGCCAGCAGCCGGACTAGCGGGGAACAATACGAGCAGTACTTC. This gives the protein CASSRTSGEQYEQYF.

The genes are TRBV29-1 and TRBJ1-1; D unclear. The V gene's germline CDR1 is SQVTM and CDR2 ANQGSEA. This CDR3 has 16 amino acids. V gave up 1 base and J gave up 0 bases, with 15 bases separating them. CDR3 sequence (DNA): TGCAGCGTTGAAGGTGGGGAGGACGGGATGAACACTGAAGCTTTCTTT. Its protein is CSVEGGEDGMNTEAFF.

This chain uses TRBV4-1 with TRBJ1-5; the match to TRBD1 covers 7 bases. The CDR3 loop spans 16 amino acids. V shed 0 bases, J shed 3 bases, and the junction held 5 bases outside the gene matches. Germline V gene sequence: CDR1 MGHRA, CDR2 YSYEKL. The CDR3 DNA sequence: TGCGCCAGCAGCCAAGAACCGGGACAGCTCAATCAGCCCCAGCATTTT. Amino acids: CASSQEPGQLNQPQHF.

The rearrangement links TRBV6-6 to TRBJ1-4; perhaps TRBD1 as D (6 bases). The CDR3 covers 13 residues. Looked up from germline, CDR1 is MNHNY and CDR2 is SVGAGI (reference sequence). V lost 10 bases, J lost 8 bases, and 17 bases lay in between. The CDR3 region is CATSAGALEKLFF. In DNA, the CDR3 is TGTGCCACCTCAGCGGGGGCATTGGAAAAACTGTTTTTT.

The J gene is TRBJ2-1, the V gene TRBV28, with 7 bases matching TRBD2. CDR3 length equals 15 residues. V trimming: 5 bases; J trimming: 6 bases; junction bases outside the gene matches: 10. CDR1 and CDR2 (germline): MDHEN, SYDVKM. Here the CDR3 reads CASSPRLAGSNEQFF. In DNA form, the CDR3 reads TGTGCCAGCAGTCCCCGACTAGCCGGATCCAATGAGCAGTTCTTC.

The rearrangement joins TRBV7-2 to TRBJ1-2, with a tentative D call TRBD1 (5 bases). Germline V gene lookup returns CDR1 SGHTA and CDR2 FQGNSA. The CDR3 is made up of 16 amino acids. The V end was cut by 1 base, the J end by 0 bases, with 12 bases between. The CDR3 sequence is CASSLVGTGTNYGYTF. The CDR3 coding sequence is TGTGCCAGCAGCTTAGTTGGCACAGGAACTAACTATGGCTACACCTTC.

V and J are TRBV19 and TRBJ2-5, with TRBD1 as a possible D gene (6 bases). Between the trimmed V and J ends, which lost 6 bases and 9 bases, there was a span of 14 bases. This CDR3 region has 12 residues. Germline loops: CDR1 LNHDA, CDR2 SQIVND (reference sequence). The CDR3 here is CASRYGSGAQYF. In DNA, the CDR3 is TGTGCCAGTAGGTACGGATCAGGGGCCCAGTACTTC.

The CDR3 bases are TGTGCCAGCAGTGAATATGGGACAGGAGATGGCTACACCTTC. Protein sequence: CASSEYGTGDGYTF. The rearrangement joins TRBV25-1 to TRBJ1-2; 8 nucleotides match TRBD1. J lost 6 bases, V lost 0 bases, and 3 bases had no gene match. The CDR3 length is 14 residues. Germline lookup yields CDR1 MGHDK and CDR2 SYGVNS.

The chain has TRBV6-6 and TRBJ1-2, with 8 positions matching TRBD1. Looked up from germline, CDR1 is MNHNY and CDR2 is SVGAGI (reference sequence). The CDR3 sequence is 14 residues long. J lost 7 bases, V lost 2 bases, and 6 bases had no gene match. The CDR3 nucleotides read TGTGCCAGCAGTTACGACAGGGGACTTTCTGGCTACACCTTC. Its translation: CASSYDRGLSGYTF.

With regard to this clone: Distinct nucleotide sequences in the sample also encode this CDR3. The chain recombines TRBV28 with TRBJ1-4, with 7 bases that match TRBD1. V lost 5 bases, J lost 8 bases, and 11 bases stayed unmatched. From germline, CDR1 is MDHEN and CDR2 SYDVKM. The CDR3 spans 15 residues. In nucleotides, the CDR3 is TGTGCCAGCAGTCTACTCACAGGGGTGTGGGAAAAACTGTTTTTT. Protein product: CASSLLTGVWEKLFF.

This chain connects TRBV5-1 to TRBJ2-6; D unclear. The CDR3 runs 14 residues. The V gene lost 1 base and the J gene lost 2 bases, with 4 bases spanning the gap. The germline V gene encodes CDR1 SGHRS and CDR2 YFSETQ. The CDR3 reads CASSLSAGANVLTF. The DNA of the CDR3 is TGCGCCAGCAGCTTGTCGGCTGGGGCCAACGTCCTGACTTTC.

The chain joins TRBV28 to TRBJ1-1; weak D call: TRBD1 (5 bases). Trimming took 6 bases from V and 4 from J, leaving 12 bases between them. The CDR3 extends over 13 amino acids. CDR1 is MDHEN, CDR2 SYDVKM, per germline. In DNA, the CDR3 is TGTGCCAGCAGAGGTATGGGGCTCACTGAAGCTTTCTTT. Protein product: CASRGMGLTEAFF.

This chain uses TRBV2 with TRBJ1-3; D gene unclear. V was trimmed by 3 bases and J by 0 bases, leaving 6 bases between them. The CDR3 is made up of 14 amino acids. The germline gives CDR1 SNHLY, CDR2 FYNNEI. CDR3 in DNA: TGTGCCAGCAGTGATCAGGCCTCTGGAAACACCATATATTTT. This encodes CASSDQASGNTIYF.

This clone was found once. V is TRBV7-6 and J is TRBJ2-1; 7 bases align to TRBD1. Unmatched junction bases numbered 3, after V lost 5 bases and J lost 2 bases. CDR1 and CDR2 (germline): SGHVS, FNYEAQ. CDR3 length: 14 amino acids. CDR3 in DNA: TGTGCCAGCAGCAGGGACAGAGCCTACAATGAGCAGTTCTTC. It specifies CASSRDRAYNEQFF.

The V and J genes are TRBV11-2 and TRBJ2-7, with 12 bases matching TRBD2. V gave up 0 bases and J gave up 10 bases; unmatched junction bases: 7. The CDR3 is 15 amino acids. Germline CDR1 and CDR2: SGHAT and FQNNGV. CDR3 loop: CASSLDLAGGTDQYF. In DNA, the CDR3 is TGTGCCAGCAGCTTAGATCTAGCGGGGGGGACCGACCAGTACTTC.

V is TRBV9 and J is TRBJ1-6; D possibly corresponds to TRBD1 (6 bases). Germline CDR1 reads SGDLS; CDR2 reads YYNGEE. V was clipped by 5 bases and J by 0 bases, with 9 bases between them. The CDR3 contains 15 residues. CDR3 amino acids: CASRGHNSYNSPLHF. As DNA, the CDR3 is TGTGCCAGCAGGGGACACAACTCCTATAATTCACCCCTCCACTTT.

The rearrangement links TRBV5-1 to TRBJ1-4; D unclear. The germline V gene encodes CDR1 SGHRS and CDR2 YFSETQ. The germline V and J ends were trimmed by 5 bases and 7 bases, with 15 bases remaining between them. This CDR3 has 14 residues. The CDR3 nucleotides are TGCGCCAGCAGTCCTCGGGGAGCGGGTGAAAAACTGTTTTTT. Its protein is CASSPRGAGEKLFF.

V is TRBV6-1 and J is TRBJ2-3; D perhaps matches TRBD1 (6 bases). The CDR3 is made up of 18 amino acids. Germline V CDR1 and CDR2: MNHNS, SASEGT. V dropped 0 bases and J dropped 0 bases, with 16 bases sitting between them. The CDR3 region has the DNA TGTGCCAGCAGTGAAGCCCTCAGACAGGCCTATAGCACAGATACGCAGTATTTT. Translation gives CASSEALRQAYSTDTQYF.

V is TRBV9 and J is TRBJ2-3; 12 bases match TRBD2. This CDR3 has 18 residues. Germline trimming cut 4 bases from V and 4 bases from J; bases unmatched to any gene: 13. Per germline, CDR1 SGDLS and CDR2 YYNGEE. The CDR3 nucleotides are TGTGCCAGCAGCCCAGGACTAGCGGGACCATCTGCCTCAGATACGCAGTATTTT. Protein sequence: CASSPGLAGPSASDTQYF.

The chain combines TRBV28 with TRBJ2-2; 7 bases agree with TRBD2. Germline-derived CDR1 and CDR2 are MDHEN and SYDVKM. V gave up 2 bases and J gave up 7 bases; unmatched junction bases: 7. This CDR3 is 15 amino acids long. The CDR3 DNA reads as TGTGCCAGCAGTTTAGGGGGGAGGGCCTTCGGGGAGCTGTTTTTT. It encodes CASSLGGRAFGELFF.

The chain recombines TRBV11-2 with TRBJ1-1, with a possible D match to TRBD1 (6 bases). The CDR3 covers 16 residues. Germline CDR1 is SGHAT and CDR2 is FQNNGV. With 6 bases removed from V and 2 bases from J, the gap between germline ends came to 19 bases. CDR3 nucleotide sequence: TGTGCCAGCAGGAATTCGTGGCAGGGGCCAAACACTGAAGCTTTCTTT. It yields the protein CASRNSWQGPNTEAFF.

This clone was seen at least ten times. The rearrangement links TRBV10-2 to TRBJ2-7, with 7 bases identical to TRBD2. V shed 3 bases and J 3 bases; nucleotides not matched to a gene: 8. The CDR3 sequence is 15 residues long. In germline, CDR1 is WSHSY, CDR2 SAAADI. The CDR3 here is CASSEGWEGIYEQYF. In nucleotides, the CDR3 is TGCGCCAGCAGTGAAGGTTGGGAGGGGATCTACGAGCAGTACTTC.

The genes are TRBV7-9 and TRBJ2-1; weak D call: TRBD2 (6 bases). This CDR3 has 15 residues. Between the trimmed V and J ends, which lost 2 bases and 2 bases, there was a span of 10 bases. From germline, CDR1 is SEHNR and CDR2 FQNEAQ (reference sequence). CDR3 loop: CASSLIGGAYNEQFF. For the CDR3, the DNA is TGTGCCAGCAGCTTAATCGGGGGAGCCTACAATGAGCAGTTCTTC.

The table lists this clone with a few counts. The chain couples TRBV2 to TRBJ1-2; perhaps TRBD1 as D (6 bases). The CDR3 loop spans 13 amino acids. Germline V gene data show CDR1 as SNHLY and CDR2 as FYNNEI. Trimming cost V 8 bases and J 3 bases, with 13 bases left between them. CDR3 in DNA: TGTGCCAGCCACGTGGACAGAGACTATGGCTACACCTTC. This translates into CASHVDRDYGYTF.

This rearrangement joins TRBV28 to TRBJ1-4, with D tentatively TRBD1 (5 bases). Between the trimmed V and J ends, which lost 4 bases and 7 bases, there was a span of 13 bases. The CDR3 spans 14 residues. Germline V gives CDR1 MDHEN, CDR2 SYDVKM. CDR3 protein: CASSSRATGEKLFF. CDR3 in DNA: TGTGCCAGCAGTTCCAGGGCAACCGGTGAAAAACTGTTTTTT.

The gene calls are TRBV30 and TRBJ2-3; possibly TRBD2 for D (6 bases). The CDR3 runs to 15 residues. V gave up 2 bases and J gave up 7 bases, with 19 bases separating them. Per germline, CDR1 GTSNPN and CDR2 SVGIG (reference sequence). In DNA form, the CDR3 reads TGTGCCTGGAGTCGACTAGTGTCCCCCACGAATACGCAGTATTTT. Protein: CAWSRLVSPTNTQYF.

This sequence joins TRBV29-1 and TRBJ1-1; a possible D gene is TRBD1 (6 bases). Trimming pared 7 bases from V and 0 bases from J, leaving 12 bases between. The length of the CDR3 is 13 residues. Germline V CDR1 and CDR2: SQVTM, ANQGSEA. CDR3 nucleotide sequence: TGCAGCGCGCGGGCAGGGGTGAACACTGAAGCTTTCTTT. It encodes CSARAGVNTEAFF.

This chain connects TRBV5-4 to TRBJ1-3; no firm D call. Trimming removed 0 bases at V and 2 bases at J, with 12 bases between. The CDR3 spans 16 residues. Germline V gene data show CDR1 as SGHNT and CDR2 as YYREEE (reference sequence). The CDR3 sequence is CASSLERGSAGNTIYF. In nucleotides, the CDR3 is TGTGCCAGCAGCTTGGAGCGGGGAAGCGCTGGAAACACCATATATTTT.

The chain uses TRBV29-1 and TRBJ1-2; D is ambiguous. CDR3 length: 13 residues. Germline assignment: CDR1 SQVTM and CDR2 ANQGSEA. Trimming left V 5 bases short and J 0 bases short, with 10 bases between. This CDR3 is CSVPTVSNYGYTF. The CDR3 DNA sequence: TGCAGCGTTCCAACAGTTTCTAACTATGGCTACACCTTC. The whole variable domain, remainder taken from reference TRBV29-1 and TRBJ1-2, is SAVISQKPSRDICQRGTSLTIQCQVDSQVTMMFWYRQQPGQSLTLIATANQGSEATYESGFVIDKFPISRPNLTFSTLTVSNMSPEDSSIYLCSVPTVSNYGYTFGSGTRLTVV.

The chain has TRBV7-9 and TRBJ1-2, with D perhaps matching TRBD1 (6 bases). The germline V gene encodes CDR1 SEHNR and CDR2 FQNEAQ (reference sequence). This CDR3 comprises 14 residues. The ends were cut back, 4 bases at V and 4 bases at J, with 13 bases in the middle. Here the CDR3 DNA reads TGTGCCAGCAGCTCTGCCGACAGGATCTATGGCTACACCTTC. This encodes CASSSADRIYGYTF.

This clone occurred a few times. The chain joins TRBV19 to TRBJ2-7, with TRBD2 matching 13 bases. The CDR3 has 15 residues. The germline CDR1 and CDR2 sequences are LNHDA and SQIVND (reference sequence). Trimming took 3 bases from V and 7 from J; bases not matched to a gene: 6. As DNA, the CDR3 is TGTGCCAGTAGTATCGGACTAGCGGGAGTTGGAGAGCAGTACTTC. This encodes CASSIGLAGVGEQYF.

The chain joins TRBV7-2 to TRBJ2-1, with TRBD2 matching over 7 bases. Germline CDR1 reads SGHTA; CDR2 reads FQGNSA. The CDR3 spans 13 residues. Unmatched junction bases numbered 3, after V lost 3 bases and J lost 7 bases. CDR3: CASSFQGGNEQFF. The DNA for the CDR3 is TGTGCCAGCAGCTTTCAGGGAGGGAATGAGCAGTTCTTC.